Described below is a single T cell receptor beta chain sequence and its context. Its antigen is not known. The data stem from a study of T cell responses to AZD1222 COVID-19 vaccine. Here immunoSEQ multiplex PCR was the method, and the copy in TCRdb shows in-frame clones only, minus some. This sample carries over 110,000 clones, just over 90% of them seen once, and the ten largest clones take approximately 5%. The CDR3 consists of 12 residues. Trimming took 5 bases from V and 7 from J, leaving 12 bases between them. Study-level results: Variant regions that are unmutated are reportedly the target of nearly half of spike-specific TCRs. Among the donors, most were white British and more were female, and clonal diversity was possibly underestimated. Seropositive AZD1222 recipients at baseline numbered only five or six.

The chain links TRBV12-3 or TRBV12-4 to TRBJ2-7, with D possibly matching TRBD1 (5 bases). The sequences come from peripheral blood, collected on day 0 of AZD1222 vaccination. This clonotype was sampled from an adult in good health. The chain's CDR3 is CASSPRAGEQYF. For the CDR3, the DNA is TGTGCCAGCAGTCCCAGGGCAGGGGAGCAGTACTTC.